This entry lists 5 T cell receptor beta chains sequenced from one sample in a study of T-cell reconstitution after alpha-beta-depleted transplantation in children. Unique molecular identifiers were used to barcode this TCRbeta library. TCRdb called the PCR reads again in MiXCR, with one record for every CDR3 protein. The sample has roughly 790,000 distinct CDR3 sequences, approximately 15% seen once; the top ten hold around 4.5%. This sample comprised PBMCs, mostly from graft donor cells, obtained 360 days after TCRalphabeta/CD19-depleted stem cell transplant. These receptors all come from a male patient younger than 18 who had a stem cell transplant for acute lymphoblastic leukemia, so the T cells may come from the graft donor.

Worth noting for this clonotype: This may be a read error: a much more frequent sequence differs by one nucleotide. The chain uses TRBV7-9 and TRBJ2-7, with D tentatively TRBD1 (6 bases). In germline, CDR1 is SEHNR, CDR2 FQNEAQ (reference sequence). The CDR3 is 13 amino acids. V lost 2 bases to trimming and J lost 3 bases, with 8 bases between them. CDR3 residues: CASSLMTGYEQYF. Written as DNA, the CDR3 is TGTGCCAGCAGCTTAATGACAGGCTACGAGCAGTACTTC.

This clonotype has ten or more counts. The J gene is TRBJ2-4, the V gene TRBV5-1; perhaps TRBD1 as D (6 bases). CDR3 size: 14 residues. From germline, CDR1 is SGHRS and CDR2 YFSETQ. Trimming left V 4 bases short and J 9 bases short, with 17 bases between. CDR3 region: CASSLRPTGSIQYF. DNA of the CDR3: TGCGCCAGCAGCCTCCGGCCCACAGGGAGCATTCAGTACTTC.

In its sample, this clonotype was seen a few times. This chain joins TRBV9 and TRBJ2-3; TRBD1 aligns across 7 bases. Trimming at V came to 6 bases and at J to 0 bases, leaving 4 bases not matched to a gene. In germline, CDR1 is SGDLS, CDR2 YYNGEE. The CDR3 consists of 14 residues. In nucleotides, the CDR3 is TGTGCCAGCACCCTACAGGGGAGCACAGATACGCAGTATTTT. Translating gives CASTLQGSTDTQYF.

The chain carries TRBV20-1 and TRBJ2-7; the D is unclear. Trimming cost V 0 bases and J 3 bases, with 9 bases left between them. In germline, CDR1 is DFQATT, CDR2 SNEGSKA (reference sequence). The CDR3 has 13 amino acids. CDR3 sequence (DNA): TGCAGTGCTAGAGATGGGCCTCACTACGAGCAGTACTTC. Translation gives CSARDGPHYEQYF.

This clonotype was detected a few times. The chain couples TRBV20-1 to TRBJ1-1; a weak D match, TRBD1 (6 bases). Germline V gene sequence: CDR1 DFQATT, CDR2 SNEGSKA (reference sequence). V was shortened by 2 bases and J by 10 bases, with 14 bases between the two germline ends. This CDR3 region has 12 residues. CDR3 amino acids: CSARTEGEVAFF. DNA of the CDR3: TGCAGTGCTAGAACTGAGGGGGAGGTAGCTTTCTTT.